This TCR beta chain was captured by sequencing in a study of persistence of HIV-infected CD4 T cells. Study in general: Antigen stimulation activated a lower proportion of cells, more of them memory, than anti-CD3/anti-CD28 stimulation.

Worth noting for this clone: Its antigen is currently unknown.

This was the immunoSEQ version 4 assay in survey mode. Profiled with immunoSEQ multiplex PCR; TCRdb holds only in-frame clones, not every one. This table has tens of thousands of clones, about 88% appearing once. Germline lookup yields CDR1 LNHDA and CDR2 SQIVND (reference sequence). Unmatched junction bases numbered 6, after V lost 5 bases and J lost 4 bases. The CDR3 runs to 15 residues. Anti-CD3/anti-CD28 beads served as a nonspecific positive control stimulus. Sorting selected CD4+ T cells upregulating both CD40 ligand and CD69. Inclusion required CMV-positive serology and CD4+ counts above 400 cells/uL. Before stimulation, PBMCs underwent CD8+ T cell depletion. General study results and limits: TCR oligoclonality correlated with proviral oligoclonality in the same sorted populations.

The sample was CD4+ T cells sorted from PBMCs after 18-hour stimulation, taken from a patient who received antiretroviral therapy. This TCR came from an adult woman with HIV who was CMV-seropositive. V gene TRBV19 combines with J gene TRBJ1-2, with 11 bases that match TRBD1. For the CDR3, the DNA is TGTGCCAGTAGTCCCGGGACAGGGGGGCTCTATGGCTACACCTTC. It codes for CASSPGTGGLYGYTF.